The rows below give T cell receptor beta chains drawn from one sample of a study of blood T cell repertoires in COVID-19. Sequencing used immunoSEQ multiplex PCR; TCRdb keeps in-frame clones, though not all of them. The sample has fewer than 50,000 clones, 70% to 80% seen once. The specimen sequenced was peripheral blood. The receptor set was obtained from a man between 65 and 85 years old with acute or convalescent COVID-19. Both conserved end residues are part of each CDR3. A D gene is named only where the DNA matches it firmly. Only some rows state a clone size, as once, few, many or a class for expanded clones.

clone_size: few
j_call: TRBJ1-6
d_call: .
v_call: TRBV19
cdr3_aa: CASSNRVNSPLHF
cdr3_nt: TGTGCCAGTAGTAACAGAGTGAATTCACCCCTCCACTTT

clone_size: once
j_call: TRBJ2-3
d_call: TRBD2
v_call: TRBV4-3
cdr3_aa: CASSQGGGLSGGDTQYF
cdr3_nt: TGCGCCAGCAGCCAAGGAGGCGGGCTATCGGGAGGAGATACGCAGTATTTT

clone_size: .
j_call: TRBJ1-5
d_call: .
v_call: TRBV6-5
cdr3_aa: CASRQYSNQPQHF
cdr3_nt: TGTGCCAGCCGACAGTATAGCAATCAGCCCCAGCATTTT

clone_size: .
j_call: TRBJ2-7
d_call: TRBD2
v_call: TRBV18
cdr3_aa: CASSPRTSGAYEQYF
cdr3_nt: TGTGCCAGCTCACCAAGGACTAGCGGGGCTTACGAGCAGTACTTC

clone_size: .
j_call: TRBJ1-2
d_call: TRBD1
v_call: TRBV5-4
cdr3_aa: CASRPGGYTGTGNYGYTF
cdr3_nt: TGTGCCAGCAGACCAGGGGGGTACACCGGGACAGGGAACTATGGCTACACCTTC

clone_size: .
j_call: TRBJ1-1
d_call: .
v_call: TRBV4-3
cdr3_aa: CASSPVPKLLTEAFF
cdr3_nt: TGCGCCAGCAGCCCCGTGCCAAAACTTCTCACTGAAGCTTTCTTT

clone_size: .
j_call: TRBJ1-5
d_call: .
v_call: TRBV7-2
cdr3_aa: CASSQQGLGNQPQHF
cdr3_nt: TGTGCCAGCAGTCAACAGGGTCTTGGCAATCAGCCCCAGCATTTT

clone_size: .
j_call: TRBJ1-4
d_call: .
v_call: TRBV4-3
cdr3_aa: CASSQGRGLEKLFF
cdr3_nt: TGCGCCAGCAGCCAAGGACGAGGTCTCGAAAAACTGTTTTTT

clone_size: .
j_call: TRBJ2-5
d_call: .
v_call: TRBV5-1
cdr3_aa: CASSLAGGQIQETQYF
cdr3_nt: TGCGCCAGCAGCTTGGCCGGGGGACAGATCCAAGAGACCCAGTACTTC

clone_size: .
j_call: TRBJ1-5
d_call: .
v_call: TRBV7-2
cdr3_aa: CASSPGQYNQPQHF
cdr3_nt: TGTGCCAGCAGCCCTGGACAGTACAATCAGCCCCAGCATTTT

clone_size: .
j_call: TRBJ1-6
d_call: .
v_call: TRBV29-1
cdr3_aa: CSVETGTRLDSPLHF
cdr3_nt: TGCAGCGTTGAAACCGGGACTCGACTTGATTCACCCCTCCACTTT

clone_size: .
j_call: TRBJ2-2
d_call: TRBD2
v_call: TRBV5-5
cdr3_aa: CASSPPRAGVGGELFF
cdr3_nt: TGTGCCAGCAGCCCCCCGCGGGCGGGGGTCGGCGGGGAGCTGTTTTTT

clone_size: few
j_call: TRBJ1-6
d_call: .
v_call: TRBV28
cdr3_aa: CATTSGTPRNSPLHF
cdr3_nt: TGTGCCACCACCTCAGGGACACCGAGAAATTCACCCCTCCACTTT

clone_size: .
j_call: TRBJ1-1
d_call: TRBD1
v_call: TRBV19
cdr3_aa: CASSKQGANTEAFF
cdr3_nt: TGTGCCAGTAGTAAACAGGGGGCCAACACTGAAGCTTTCTTT

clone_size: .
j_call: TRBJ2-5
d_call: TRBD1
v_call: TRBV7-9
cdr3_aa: CASSLRQGDQETQYF
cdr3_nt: TGTGCCAGCAGTCTTAGACAGGGCGACCAAGAGACCCAGTACTTC

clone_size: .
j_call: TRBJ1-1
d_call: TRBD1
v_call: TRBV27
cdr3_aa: CASSLLGGRNTEAFF
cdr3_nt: TGTGCCAGCAGTTTATTAGGGGGCCGTAACACTGAAGCTTTCTTT

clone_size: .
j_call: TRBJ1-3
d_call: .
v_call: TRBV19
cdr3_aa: CASTRQLLSGNTIYF
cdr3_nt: TGTGCCAGTACCCGACAGCTGCTCTCTGGAAACACCATATATTTT

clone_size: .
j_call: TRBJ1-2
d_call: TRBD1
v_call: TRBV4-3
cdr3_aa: CASSQDYRGDYGYTF
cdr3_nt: TGCGCCAGCAGCCAAGATTACAGGGGGGACTATGGCTACACCTTC

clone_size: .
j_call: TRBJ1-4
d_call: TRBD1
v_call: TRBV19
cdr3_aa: CASSRQGRIFRTNEKLFF
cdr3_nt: TGTGCCAGTAGTCGACAGGGAAGGATATTCAGAACTAATGAAAAACTGTTTTTT

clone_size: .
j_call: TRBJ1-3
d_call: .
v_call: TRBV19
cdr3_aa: CASKDSSSGNTIYF
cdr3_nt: TGTGCCAGTAAGGACTCCAGCTCTGGAAACACCATATATTTT

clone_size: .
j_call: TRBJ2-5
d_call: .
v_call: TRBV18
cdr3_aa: CASSPNNAVQGIQETQYF
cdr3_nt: TGTGCCAGCTCGCCAAATAACGCTGTTCAGGGGATCCAAGAGACCCAGTACTTC

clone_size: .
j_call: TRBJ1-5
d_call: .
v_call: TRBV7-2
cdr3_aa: CASSLQGNQPQHF
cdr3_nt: TGTGCCAGCAGCTTACAGGGGAATCAGCCCCAGCATTTT

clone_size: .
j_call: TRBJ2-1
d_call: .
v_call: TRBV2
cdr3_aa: CASSAYNEQFF
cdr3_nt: TGTGCCAGCAGTGCGTACAATGAGCAGTTCTTC

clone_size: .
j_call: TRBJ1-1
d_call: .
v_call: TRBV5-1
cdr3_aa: CASSLYRDAEAFF
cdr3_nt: TGCGCCAGCAGCTTGTACAGGGACGCTGAAGCTTTCTTT

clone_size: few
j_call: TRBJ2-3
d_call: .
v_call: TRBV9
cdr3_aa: CASSWGQSLGVDTQYF
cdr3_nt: TGTGCCAGCAGTTGGGGGCAGTCCCTCGGGGTAGATACGCAGTATTTT

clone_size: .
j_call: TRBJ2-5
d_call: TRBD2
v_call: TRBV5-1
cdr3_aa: CASSLGAGTSGETQYF
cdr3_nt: TGCGCCAGCAGCTTGGGCGCCGGGACTAGCGGAGAGACCCAGTACTTC

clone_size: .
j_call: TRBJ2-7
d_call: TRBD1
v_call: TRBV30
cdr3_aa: CAWNRGSYEQYF
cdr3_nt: TGTGCCTGGAACAGGGGCTCCTACGAGCAGTACTTC

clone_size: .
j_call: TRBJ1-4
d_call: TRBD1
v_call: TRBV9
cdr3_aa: CASSVGGQTNEKLFF
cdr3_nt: TGTGCCAGCAGCGTAGGGGGACAGACGAATGAAAAACTGTTTTTT

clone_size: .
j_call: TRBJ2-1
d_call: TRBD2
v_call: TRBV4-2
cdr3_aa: CASSPTPPSGGRDEQFF
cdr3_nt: TGTGCCAGCAGCCCAACACCCCCTAGCGGGGGTAGGGATGAGCAGTTCTTC

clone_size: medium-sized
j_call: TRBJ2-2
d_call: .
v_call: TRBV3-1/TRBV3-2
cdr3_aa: CASSPQTGPNTGELFF
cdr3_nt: TGTGCCAGCAGCCCCCAGACAGGCCCTAACACCGGGGAGCTGTTTTTT

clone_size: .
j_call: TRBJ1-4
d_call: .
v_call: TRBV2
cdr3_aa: CASSVRDWSNEKLFF
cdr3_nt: TGTGCCAGCAGTGTGCGGGACTGGTCTAATGAAAAACTGTTTTTT

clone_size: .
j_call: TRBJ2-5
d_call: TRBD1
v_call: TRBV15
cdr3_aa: CATSREPRGLETQYF
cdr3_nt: TGTGCCACCAGCAGAGAGCCCAGGGGGCTGGAGACCCAGTACTTC

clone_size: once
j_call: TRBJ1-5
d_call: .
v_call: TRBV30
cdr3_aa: CAWSATGFLSNQPQHF
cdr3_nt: TGTGCCTGGAGTGCAACAGGGTTTCTGAGCAATCAGCCCCAGCATTTT

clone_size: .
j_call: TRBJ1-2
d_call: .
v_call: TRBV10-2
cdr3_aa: CASSPGVVSGYTF
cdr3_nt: TGCGCCAGCAGTCCAGGGGTGGTATCCGGCTACACCTTC

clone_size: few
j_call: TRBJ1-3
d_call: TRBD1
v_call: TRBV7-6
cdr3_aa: CASSLHGTGAGNTIYF
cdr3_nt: TGTGCCAGCAGCTTACACGGGACAGGGGCTGGAAACACCATATATTTT

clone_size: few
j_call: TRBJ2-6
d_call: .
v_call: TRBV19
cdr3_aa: CASSFTTPANVLTF
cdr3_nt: TGTGCCAGTAGTTTCACGACACCGGCCAACGTCCTGACTTTC

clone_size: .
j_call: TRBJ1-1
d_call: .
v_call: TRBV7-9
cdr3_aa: CASSLVMLNTEAFF
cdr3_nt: TGTGCCAGCAGCTTAGTAATGTTGAACACTGAAGCTTTCTTT

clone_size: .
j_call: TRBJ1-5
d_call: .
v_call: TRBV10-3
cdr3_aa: CAISLSGGNQPQHF
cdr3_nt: TGTGCCATCAGTCTTTCCGGGGGCAATCAGCCCCAGCATTTT

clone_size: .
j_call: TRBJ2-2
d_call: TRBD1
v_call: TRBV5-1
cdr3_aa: CASSLRQGVVPNTGELFF
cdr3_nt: TGCGCCAGCAGCCTACGACAGGGGGTAGTTCCAAACACCGGGGAGCTGTTTTTT

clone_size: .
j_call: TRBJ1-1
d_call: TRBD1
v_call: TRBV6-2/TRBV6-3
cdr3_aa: CASSPRNLDRDRSEAFF
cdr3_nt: TGTGCCAGCAGTCCAAGGAACTTAGACCGGGACAGGAGTGAAGCTTTCTTT

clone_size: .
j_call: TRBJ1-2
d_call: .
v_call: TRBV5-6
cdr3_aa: CASSLITNYGYTF
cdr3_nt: TGTGCCAGCAGCTTGATCACTAACTATGGCTACACCTTC

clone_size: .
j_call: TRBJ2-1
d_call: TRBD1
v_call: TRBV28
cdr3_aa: CASRRPAQGGSHNEQFF
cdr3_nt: TGTGCCAGCAGGCGACCCGCACAGGGGGGTTCTCACAATGAGCAGTTCTTC

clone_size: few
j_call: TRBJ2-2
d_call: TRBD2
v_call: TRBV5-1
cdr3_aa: CASSILAGGGTGELFF
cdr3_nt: TGCGCCAGCAGCATACTAGCGGGGGGCGGCACCGGGGAGCTGTTTTTT

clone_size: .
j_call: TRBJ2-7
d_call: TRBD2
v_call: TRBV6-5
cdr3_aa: CASSSGLASYEQYF
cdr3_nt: TGTGCCAGCAGTTCGGGACTAGCGAGCTACGAGCAGTACTTC

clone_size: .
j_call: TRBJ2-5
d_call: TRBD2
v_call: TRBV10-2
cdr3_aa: CASKTSGGAGETQYF
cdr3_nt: TGCGCCAGCAAAACTAGCGGGGGGGCCGGGGAGACCCAGTACTTC

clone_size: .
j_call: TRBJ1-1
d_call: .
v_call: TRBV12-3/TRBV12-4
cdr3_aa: CATFRVNTEAFF
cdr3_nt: TGTGCCACCTTCCGGGTGAACACTGAAGCTTTCTTT

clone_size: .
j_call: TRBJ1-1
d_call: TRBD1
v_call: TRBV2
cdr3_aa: CASGDSFEAFF
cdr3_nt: TGTGCCAGCGGGGACAGCTTTGAAGCTTTCTTT

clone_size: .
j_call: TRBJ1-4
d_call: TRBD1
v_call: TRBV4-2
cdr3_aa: CASSTQTGRGEKLFF
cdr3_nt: TGTGCCAGCAGCACCCAGACAGGGAGAGGGGAAAAACTGTTTTTT

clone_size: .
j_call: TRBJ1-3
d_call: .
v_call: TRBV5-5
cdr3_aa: CASSLEGVGNTIYF
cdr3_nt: TGTGCCAGCAGCTTGGAAGGGGTCGGAAACACCATATATTTT

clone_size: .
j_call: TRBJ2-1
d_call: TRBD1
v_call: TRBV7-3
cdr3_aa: CASSQDRVNEQFF
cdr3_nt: TGTGCCAGCAGCCAGGACAGGGTAAATGAGCAGTTCTTC

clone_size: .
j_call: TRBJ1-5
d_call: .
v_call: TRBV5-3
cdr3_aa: CARSLGQANQPQHF
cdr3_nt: TGTGCCAGAAGCTTGGGACAGGCGAATCAGCCCCAGCATTTT

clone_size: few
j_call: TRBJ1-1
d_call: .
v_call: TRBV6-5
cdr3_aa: CASYFGTEAFF
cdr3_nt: TGTGCCAGCTATTTCGGCACTGAAGCTTTCTTT

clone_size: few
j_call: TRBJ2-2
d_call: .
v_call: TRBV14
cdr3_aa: CASSQTGSTGELFF
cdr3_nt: TGTGCCAGCAGCCAAACCGGGTCCACCGGGGAGCTGTTTTTT

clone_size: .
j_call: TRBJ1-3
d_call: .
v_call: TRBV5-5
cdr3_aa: CASSLRWGVISGNTIYF
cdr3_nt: TGTGCCAGCAGCTTGAGGTGGGGGGTCATCTCTGGAAACACCATATATTTT

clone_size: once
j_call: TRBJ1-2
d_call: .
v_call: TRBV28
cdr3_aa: CASSLGTGPAIGYTF
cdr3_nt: TGTGCCAGCAGTCTGGGTACAGGGCCCGCTATTGGCTACACCTTC